This T cell receptor beta chain stems from a study of CD8+ T cells in alopecia areata. Across the study: Treated patients swallowed 5 to 10 mg of oral tofacitinib twice daily. Severity among treated patients was scored by the percentage of scalp area affected. Notes on the study in general: The study found that many expanded lesional clones persisted in scalp and blood during tofacitinib. Uncertain still, given a single nonresponder, is whether baseline CD8+ expansion links to response.

RNA was extracted and reverse transcribed into cDNA as the sequencing template. Here immunoSEQ multiplex PCR was the method, and the copy in TCRdb shows in-frame clones only, minus some. This table has around 60,000 clones, under 60% appearing once. The treatment was: oral pan-JAK inhibitor, 5-10 mg twice daily. With respect to this clone: The antigen is undetermined.

V lost 2 bases, J lost 1 base, and 5 bases lay in between. Germline V lookup: CDR1 ENHRY, CDR2 SYGVKD. This CDR3 has 13 residues. The source material was CD8+ T cells sorted from blood, sampled at roughly week 38, from a patient treated with tofacitinib. The J gene is TRBJ1-1, the V gene TRBV10-3; unclear D gene. This TCR was sampled from a human donor with alopecia areata. The CDR3 sequence is CAISESQNTEAFF. As DNA, the CDR3 is TGTGCCATCAGTGAGAGCCAGAACACTGAAGCTTTCTTT.